This T cell receptor (beta chain) stems from a study of cytomegalovirus exposure and HLA in healthy donors. Worth noting for this clone: As yet, its antigen is unknown.

Study-wide points: Immune exposure was documented only through CMV serostatus.

The primer mix had 60 Vbeta and 13 Jbeta primers. Original processing notes: Later analysis identified tens of millions of unique TCR beta chains, around 10 million shared. Assay used: immunoSEQ multiplex PCR; TCRdb lists only in-frame clones, some missing. The D gene and trimming were derived from the DNA, and the V and J assignments and clone size from that table. The sample has some 200,000 clones; 70% are singletons. Losses at the gene ends were 2 bases for V and 8 bases for J; bases not matched to a gene: 5. The CDR3 runs to 13 residues. Germline CDR1 reads MDHEN; CDR2 reads SYDVKM. The chain employs TRBV28 and TRBJ1-2; TRBD1 aligns across 7 bases. Sample: PBMCs. This TCR came from a man aged 35 to 55 in good health and CMV-seropositive. CDR3 nucleotides: TGTGCCAGCAGTTTACCGACAGGGATGGGCTACACCTTC. Amino acids: CASSLPTGMGYTF.